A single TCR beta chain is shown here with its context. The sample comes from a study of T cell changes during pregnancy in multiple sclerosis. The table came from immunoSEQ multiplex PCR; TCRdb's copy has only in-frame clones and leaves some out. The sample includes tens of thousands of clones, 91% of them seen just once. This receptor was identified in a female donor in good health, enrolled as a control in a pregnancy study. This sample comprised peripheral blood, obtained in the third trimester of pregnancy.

The chain's CDR3 is CASSPLLDRGASGYTF. CDR3 nucleotides: TGTGCCAGCTCACCACTTCTGGACAGGGGGGCGAGCGGCTACACCTTC. The chain is built from TRBV18 and TRBJ1-2; 10 bases map to TRBD1. The CDR3 length is 16 residues. V was clipped by 1 base and J by 8 bases; unmatched bases: 10. Germline V gene lookup returns CDR1 KGHSH and CDR2 LQKENI. The complete variable domain, with remaining parts taken from reference TRBV18 and TRBJ1-2, reads NAGVMQNPRHLVRRRGQEARLRCSPMKGHSHVYWYRQLPEEGLKFMVYLQKENIIDESGMPKERFSAEFPKEGPSILRIQQVVRGDSAAYFCASSPLLDRGASGYTFGSGTRLTVV.